This TCR beta chain was retrieved from a study of Graves' ophthalmopathy and Graves' hyperthyroidism. Study-level information: Samples of peripheral blood were obtained at initial diagnosis, prior to treatment of any kind.

Beta-chain TCR CDR3 regions were amplified from RNA transcripts. In the first round, RT-PCR was carried out with HTBI primers, and a multiplex PCR formed the second round. Via MiXCR, TCRdb re-called the multiplex PCR reads, giving one row per CDR3 protein. The sample has just over 600,000 distinct CDR3 sequences; about 20% are singletons. The CDR3 totals 16 residues. V lost 4 bases to trimming and J lost 1 base, with 16 bases between them. Germline V gives CDR1 LGHNA, CDR2 YSLEER. This clonotype came up a few times. The target antigen is unknown. Study-wide points: The model predicted ophthalmopathy progression with about 69% sensitivity and around 72% specificity.

The sample comprised peripheral blood. The chain carries TRBV4-3 and TRBJ1-1; D unclear. The TCR sequence derives from a woman between 18 and 30 years old with stable Graves' hyperthyroidism. Some clones in this sample may be carry-over from other donors' samples. The CDR3 region is CASSRLSPGPNTEAFF. Written as DNA, the CDR3 is TGCGCCAGCAGCCGCCTCAGTCCAGGTCCGAACACTGAAGCTTTCTTT.